The clone carrying this T cell receptor beta chain was picked up many times. Its specificity is unknown. TCRdb processed the multiplex PCR reads anew with MiXCR; each CDR3 protein has one entry. Of about 24,000 distinct CDR3 sequences listed, 60% to 75% are singletons. This sample is part of a study of breast tumors, draining lymph nodes, adjacent tissues. Germline V lookup: CDR1 MDHEN, CDR2 SYDVKM. The CDR3 runs to 14 residues. V shed 6 bases, J shed 6 bases, and the junction held 8 bases outside the gene matches. Regarding the study as a whole: Tumors had less TCR diversity than lymph nodes, more than nontumor tissue.

The rearrangement uses TRBV28 and TRBJ1-5; 7 positions agree with TRBD1. The clonotype originates from a female donor with breast cancer. Some clones in this sample may be carry-over from other donors' samples. The sequencing sample was made of tumor-adjacent breast tissue. The CDR3 bases are TGTGCCAGCAGCGATGAAGGGGGCTCTCAGCCCCAGCATTTT. Translation gives CASSDEGGSQPQHF.